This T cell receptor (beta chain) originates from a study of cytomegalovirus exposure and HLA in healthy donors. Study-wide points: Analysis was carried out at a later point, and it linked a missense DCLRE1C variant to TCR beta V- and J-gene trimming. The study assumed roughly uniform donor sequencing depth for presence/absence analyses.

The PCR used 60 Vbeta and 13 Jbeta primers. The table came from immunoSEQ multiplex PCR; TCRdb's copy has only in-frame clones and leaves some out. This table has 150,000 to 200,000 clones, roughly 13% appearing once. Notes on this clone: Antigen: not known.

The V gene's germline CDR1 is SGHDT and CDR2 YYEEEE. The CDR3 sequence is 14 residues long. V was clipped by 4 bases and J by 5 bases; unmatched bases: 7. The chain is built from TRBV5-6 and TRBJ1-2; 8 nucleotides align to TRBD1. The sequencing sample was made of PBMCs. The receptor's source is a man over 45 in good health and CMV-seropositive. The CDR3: CASSLPGQAYGYTF. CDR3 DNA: TGTGCCAGCAGCCTACCGGGACAGGCTTATGGCTACACCTTC.